A single sample is the source of the 3 T cell receptor beta chains below, sequenced in a study of blood T cell repertoires in COVID-19. Profiled with immunoSEQ multiplex PCR; TCRdb holds only in-frame clones, not every one. This table has approximately 150,000 clones, 60% to 85% appearing once. The specimen was peripheral blood. The receptors here all came from a woman aged 60-75 years with acute or convalescent COVID-19.

The chain has TRBV5-1 and TRBJ1-2; D remains unclear. V lost 0 bases and J 8 bases, leaving 14 bases between the germline ends. The CDR3 sequence is 14 residues long. Germline-derived CDR1 and CDR2 are SGHRS and YFSETQ. The CDR3 spells CASSLGSGLRGYTF. CDR3 bases: TGCGCCAGCAGCTTGGGATCCGGGTTACGAGGCTACACCTTC.

This clone has only a few counts. This sequence joins TRBV7-2 and TRBJ2-7, with D maybe TRBD2 (6 bases). CDR3 length equals 16 residues. The V end was cut by 1 base, the J end by 3 bases, with 16 bases between. Germline V gene data show CDR1 as SGHTA and CDR2 as FQGNSA. The CDR3, as DNA: TGTGCCAGCAGCTTAGTGCCGGGAGCCCTAGACTACGAGCAGTACTTC. This sequence encodes CASSLVPGALDYEQYF.

This clone was found once. The chain carries TRBV5-1 and TRBJ2-7; TRBD2 might be the D (5 bases). From germline, CDR1 is SGHRS and CDR2 YFSETQ. V was cut by 0 bases and J by 7 bases, with 17 bases left in between. The CDR3 loop spans 15 amino acids. Here the CDR3 reads CASSLGMTKGVEQYF. The DNA of the CDR3 is TGCGCCAGCAGCTTGGGGATGACAAAGGGAGTGGAGCAGTACTTC. Full variable domain (outside the CDR3, taken from reference TRBV5-1 and TRBJ2-7): KAGVTQTPRYLIKTRGQQVTLSCSPISGHRSVSWYQQTPGQGLQFLFEYFSETQRNKGNFPGRFSGRQFSNSRSEMNVSTLELGDSALYLCASSLGMTKGVEQYFGPGTRLTVT.